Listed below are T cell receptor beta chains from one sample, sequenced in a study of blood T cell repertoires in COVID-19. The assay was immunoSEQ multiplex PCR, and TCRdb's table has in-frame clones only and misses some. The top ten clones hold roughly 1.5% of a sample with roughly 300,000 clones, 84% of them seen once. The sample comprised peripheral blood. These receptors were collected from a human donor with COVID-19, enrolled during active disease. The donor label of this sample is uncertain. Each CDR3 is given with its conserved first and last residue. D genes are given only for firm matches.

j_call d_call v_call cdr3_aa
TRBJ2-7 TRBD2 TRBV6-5 CASRTYSGTYYEQYF
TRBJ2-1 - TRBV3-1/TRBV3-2 CASSQGTRGRVGQFF
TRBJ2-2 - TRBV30 CAWSGTSLNTGELFF
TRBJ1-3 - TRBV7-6 CASSPWRGNTIYF
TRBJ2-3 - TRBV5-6 CASSSGFTDTQYF
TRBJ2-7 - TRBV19 CASSISGVTEQYF
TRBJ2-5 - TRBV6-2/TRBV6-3 CASSDRADQETQYF
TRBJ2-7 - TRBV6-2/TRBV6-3 CASSSGEQYF
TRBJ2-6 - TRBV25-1 CASSELLTSGANVLTF
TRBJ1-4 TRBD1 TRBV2 CASSEGQVREKLFF
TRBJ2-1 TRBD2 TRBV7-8 CASSSGLAGPNEQFF
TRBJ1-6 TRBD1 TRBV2 CARGQSNSPLHF
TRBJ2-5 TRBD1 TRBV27 CASSSLNRGIQVTQYF
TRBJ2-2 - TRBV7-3 CASSKLPAGELFF
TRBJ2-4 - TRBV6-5 CASSYTGSLAKNIQYF
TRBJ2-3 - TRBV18 CASSPPLGQGGGDTQYF
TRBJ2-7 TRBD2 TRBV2 CASSEIAGTYEQYF
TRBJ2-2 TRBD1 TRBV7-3 CASSPNRGQGRPGELFF
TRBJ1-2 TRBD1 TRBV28 CASSDRVVGYTF
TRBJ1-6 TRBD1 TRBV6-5 CASSWRQGPNSPLHF
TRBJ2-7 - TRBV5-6 CASSLGGGGAYEQYF
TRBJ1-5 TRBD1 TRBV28 CASSLPGQGISQPQHF
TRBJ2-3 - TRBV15 CATSRDQGRSTSNRDTQYF
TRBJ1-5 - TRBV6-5 CASSPGGGNQPQHF
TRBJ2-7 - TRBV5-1 CASSLQQGPYEQYF
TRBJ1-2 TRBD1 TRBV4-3 CASSQGVRGDYGYTF
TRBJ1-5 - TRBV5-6 CASSSALEGDQPQHF
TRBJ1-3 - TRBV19 CASSVLTGVSGNTIYF
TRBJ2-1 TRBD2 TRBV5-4 CASSYGTSYNEQFF
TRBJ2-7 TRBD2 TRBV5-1 CASSLGLAGGGYEQYF